Below are 22 T cell receptor beta chains sequenced from a single sample in a study of post-analysis software for immune sequencing data. Findings and limits, study-wide: Roughly five TRBV segments appeared more often in patients than in controls, and TRBV5-6, TRBV5-1 and TRBV20-1 were among these.

Unique-molecular-identifier-tagged TCR beta cDNA libraries were used. Each CDR3 protein is one row after TCRdb ran MiXCR on the PCR reads. The table shows 250,000 to 300,000 distinct CDR3 sequences, with 36% occurring only once. No antigen has been identified for these receptors. Sequenced input: blood. The receptors were gathered from a girl between 5 and 17 years old with multiple sclerosis.

This chain joins TRBV29-1 and TRBJ2-1, with D unclear. The CDR3 is made up of 15 amino acids. The V end lost 0 bases, the J end lost 8 bases, and 17 bases lay between the germline ends. CDR1 and CDR2 from the germline V gene are SQVTM and ANQGSEA. CDR3 nucleotides: TGCAGCGTTGAAGATAAGGTGAATTTGGGTGATGAGCAGTTCTTC. Its protein is CSVEDKVNLGDEQFF.

This clonotype was counted only a few times. CDR3 region: CASSQGGQGRAEAFF. The CDR3 nucleotides are TGTGCCAGCAGCCAGGGGGGGCAGGGACGAGCTGAAGCTTTCTTT. V usage is TRBV4-2 and J usage is TRBJ1-1; the D gene is possibly TRBD1 (6 bases). The CDR3 length is 15 residues. Looked up from germline, CDR1 is LGHNA and CDR2 is YNFKEQ. Trimming took 3 bases from V and 6 from J, leaving 17 bases between them.

A few counts support this clonotype. Given a much more abundant clone one base away, this may be a read error. The chain couples TRBV27 to TRBJ2-3; possible D gene TRBD2, 6 bases. The CDR3 has 14 amino acids. Germline CDR1 is MNHEY and CDR2 is SMNVEV (reference sequence). CDR3 loop: CASRLSGGTDTQYF. In DNA, the CDR3 is TGTGCCAGCAGGTTATCGGGGGGCACAGATACGCAGTATTTT.

This clonotype was seen at least ten times. This rearrangement joins TRBV29-1 to TRBJ1-2, with D possibly matching TRBD1 (5 bases). With 1 base removed from V and 4 bases from J, the gap between germline ends came to 16 bases. This CDR3 comprises 15 residues. In germline, CDR1 is SQVTM, CDR2 ANQGSEA. This CDR3 reads CSVEGGPVGIYGYTF. CDR3 bases: TGCAGCGTTGAAGGGGGACCCGTAGGGATCTATGGCTACACCTTC.

This chain joins TRBV12-3 or TRBV12-4 and TRBJ1-4; D possibly corresponds to TRBD1 (5 bases). This CDR3 is 15 amino acids long. Trimming shortened V by 5 bases and J by 0 bases, and 10 bases separated the two germline ends. The CDR3 spells CASSRGDSTNEKLFF. The CDR3 nucleotides are TGTGCCAGCAGTAGAGGGGATTCAACTAATGAAAAACTGTTTTTT.

Comment on this clonotype: A much bigger clone sits one base away, suggesting this may be a read error. The gene calls are TRBV7-2 and TRBJ2-4; tentatively, D is TRBD1 (6 bases). The germline V gene encodes CDR1 SGHTA and CDR2 FQGNSA. This CDR3 has 17 amino acids. CDR3 nucleotide sequence: TGTGCCGGCAGCTTGTACGACAGGACCCTAGCCAAAAACATTCAGTACTTC. Residues: CAGSLYDRTLAKNIQYF. The variable domain in full, with the rest retrieved from reference TRBV7-2 and TRBJ2-4, is GAGVSQSPSNKVTEKGKDVELRCDPISGHTALYWYRQSLGQGLEFLIYFQGNSAPDKSGLPSDRFSAERTGGSVSTLTIQRTQQEDSAVYLCAGSLYDRTLAKNIQYFGAGTRLSVL.

This clonotype was picked up many times. The chain recombines TRBV20-1 with TRBJ2-5; either TRBD1 or TRBD2 may fit D (6 bases each). The CDR3 totals 14 residues. CDR1 DFQATT and CDR2 SNEGSKA come from the germline V gene (reference sequence). Trimming took 5 bases from V and 5 from J, leaving 18 bases between them. CDR3 in DNA: TGCAGTGCTTCGGGGGCGGGACCTCTTGAGACCCAGTACTTC. This translates into CSASGAGPLETQYF.

Turning to this clonotype: The missing conserved phenylalanine or tryptophan at the end of this CDR3 makes a read error likely. The chain uses TRBV7-8 and TRBJ2-7, with 8 positions matching TRBD1. Near its end, the DNA agrees better with TRBJ2-5, so the J call may be wrong. Per germline, CDR1 SGHVS and CDR2 FQNEAQ. The CDR3 length is 15 residues. The CDR3 sequence: CASSTRTGSSETQYC. CDR3 DNA: TGTGCCAGCAGCACAAGGACAGGGTCGTCAGAGACCCAGTACTGC.

The V call is TRBV7-2, the J call TRBJ2-1, with D perhaps TRBD2 (6 bases). There are 18 residues in the CDR3. Trimming took off 1 base at V and 0 bases at J, with 16 bases between the two ends. Germline CDR1 is SGHTA and CDR2 is FQGNSA. CDR3: CASSLGPPGATSYNEQFF. CDR3 bases: TGTGCCAGCAGCTTAGGCCCCCCGGGAGCAACCTCCTACAATGAGCAGTTCTTC.

This clonotype appeared many times. The genes are TRBV6-2 or TRBV6-3 and TRBJ2-1, with D possibly called TRBD1 or TRBD2 (5 bases each). Per the germline V gene, CDR1 is MNHEY and CDR2 is SVGEGT. Trimming pared 5 bases from V and 4 bases from J, leaving 9 bases between. This CDR3 is built from 13 residues. This chain's CDR3 is CASSRDGYNEQFF. The CDR3 nucleotides are TGTGCCAGCAGTCGGGACGGATACAATGAGCAGTTCTTC.

In its sample, this clonotype was seen many times. V is TRBV25-1 and J is TRBJ2-1; 16 bases match TRBD2. CDR1 and CDR2 from the germline V gene are MGHDK and SYGVNS. V gave up 7 bases and J gave up 5 bases; unmatched junction bases: 8. This CDR3 has 17 residues. CDR3 DNA: TGTGCCAGCATTGGGACTAGCGGGGGGGCCGTACACAATGAGCAGTTCTTC. This codes for CASIGTSGGAVHNEQFF.

This clonotype has ten or more counts. V usage is TRBV7-9 and J usage is TRBJ2-1; a possible D gene is TRBD2 (6 bases). The V end was cut by 7 bases, the J end by 6 bases, with 10 bases between. This CDR3 is built from 12 residues. Germline V gene data show CDR1 as SEHNR and CDR2 as FQNEAQ (reference sequence). DNA for the CDR3: TGTGCCAGCACGGCGGGAACCAATGAGCAGTTCTTC. Residues: CASTAGTNEQFF.

This clonotype was picked up many times. A read error may account for a junction end that differs from germline. V is TRBV4-2 and J is TRBJ1-6; perhaps TRBD1 as D (5 bases). Germline CDR1 LGHNA, CDR2 YNFKEQ. The CDR3 is 15 amino acids. CDR3 sequence reads: CASSEEGRESSPLHF. The CDR3, as DNA: TGTGCCAGCAGCGAAGAGGGCAGGGAGAGCTCACCCCTCCACTTT.

This clonotype was observed many times. The J gene is TRBJ1-5, the V gene TRBV7-8; 8 bases are a match to TRBD1. The J segment lost 5 bases and the V segment lost 5 bases, leaving 2 bases of the junction unmatched. The CDR3 contains 13 residues. CDR1 is SGHVS and CDR2 is FQNEAQ in the germline V gene. CDR3 in amino acids: CASSIQGDQPQHF. In DNA, the CDR3 is TGTGCCAGCAGCATACAGGGGGATCAGCCCCAGCATTTT.

This clonotype has a single count. This rearrangement joins TRBV6-5 to TRBJ2-7; 7 bases agree with TRBD2. CDR3 size: 13 residues. Germline lookup yields CDR1 MNHEY and CDR2 SVGAGI. V lost 6 bases, J lost 7 bases, and 9 bases stayed unmatched. CDR3 sequence reads: CASRGEGNGEQYF. CDR3 bases: TGTGCCAGCAGGGGGGAGGGGAACGGGGAGCAGTACTTC.

This clonotype was seen ten or more times. The chain combines TRBV20-1 with TRBJ2-1; 7 positions agree with TRBD2. V lost 3 bases and J lost 7; bases outside the gene matches: 3. CDR1 and CDR2 from the germline V gene are DFQATT and SNEGSKA (reference sequence). There are 12 residues in the CDR3. The CDR3 region is CSASGGKNEQFF. The DNA of the CDR3 is TGCAGTGCTAGCGGGGGGAAAAATGAGCAGTTCTTC.

This clonotype occurred many times. The chain combines TRBV29-1 with TRBJ1-1; D might be TRBD1 (6 bases). CDR3 size: 14 residues. CDR1 SQVTM and CDR2 ANQGSEA come from the germline V gene. The ends were cut back, 4 bases at V and 1 base at J, with 13 bases in the middle. The CDR3 here is CSVAGRQANTEAFF. CDR3 nucleotides: TGCAGCGTTGCCGGTCGACAGGCGAACACTGAAGCTTTCTTT.

The rearrangement joins TRBV7-2 to TRBJ2-5; tentatively, D is TRBD1 (7 bases). The CDR3 covers 16 residues. V was shortened by 6 bases and J by 11 bases, with 28 bases between the two germline ends. CDR1 SGHTA and CDR2 FQGNSA come from the germline V gene. CDR3 protein: CASRPMGAGQSNEQYF. The DNA of the CDR3 is TGTGCCAGCAGACCTATGGGGGCGGGACAGAGTAATGAGCAGTACTTC.

In this sample, this clonotype turned up many times. This rearrangement joins TRBV4-1 to TRBJ2-1; TRBD1 matches 7 bases. This CDR3 has 15 amino acids. The junction had 4 bases not matched to a gene; V was cut back by 0 bases and J by 5 bases. Germline-derived CDR1 and CDR2 are MGHRA and YSYEKL. Written as DNA, the CDR3 is TGCGCCAGCAGCCAAGACGGACAGGCGGACAATGAGCAGTTCTTC. This gives the protein CASSQDGQADNEQFF.

This clonotype was observed a few times. This chain uses TRBV12-3 or TRBV12-4 with TRBJ1-2; possible D gene TRBD1, 5 bases. V was pared by 5 bases and J by 5 bases, with 18 bases between. There are 15 residues in the CDR3. CDR3 in DNA: TGTGCCAGCAGTCTCCAGGGCGACCCTAGGTATGGCTACACCTTC. Translation: CASSLQGDPRYGYTF.

In this sample, this clonotype turned up a few times. V and J are TRBV11-1 and TRBJ2-5; D tentatively fits TRBD1 or TRBD2 (5 bases each). V lost 0 bases and J lost 8, with 10 bases in between. CDR3 length: 13 amino acids. Germline-derived CDR1 and CDR2 are SGHAT and FQDESV (reference sequence). The CDR3 spells CASSLARGPTQYF. CDR3 DNA sequence: TGTGCCAGCAGCTTAGCACGGGGACCAACCCAGTACTTC.

This clonotype was recorded a few times. CDR3 protein: CASSGGGSQETQYF. The CDR3 DNA reads as TGCGCCAGCAGCGGTGGGGGCAGCCAAGAGACCCAGTACTTC. The rearrangement uses TRBV5-1 and TRBJ2-5; D may be TRBD1 (6 bases). From germline, CDR1 is SGHRS and CDR2 YFSETQ. V dropped 4 bases and J dropped 1 base, with 11 bases sitting between them. The CDR3 is 14 amino acids.